The present TCR beta chain was sequenced within a study of OX40 agonist ivuxolimab in advanced cancers. In the case of this clone: Its cognate antigen is unknown.

Germline V CDR1 and CDR2: SGDLS, YYNGEE. CDR3 size: 15 residues. Trimming took 4 bases from V and 0 from J, leaving 11 bases between them. Profiling relied on immunoSEQ multiplex PCR, and the TCRdb table lists in-frame clones only, not all of them. The sample has 45,000 to 55,000 clones, approximately 94% seen once. Study-wide results and limits: Averaged across samples, CD8+ T cells carried more expanded clones than CD4+ did.

This TCR was sampled from an adult with an advanced solid tumor such as melanoma, head and neck, liver or kidney cancer. The sequences come from CD4+ or CD8+ T cells sorted from blood, collected in a trial of the OX40 agonist ivuxolimab. The chain joins TRBV9 to TRBJ2-1; D call uncertain. CDR3 sequence (DNA): TGTGCCAGCAGCCCCGATGGTGGCTCCTACAATGAGCAGTTCTTC. Translating gives CASSPDGGSYNEQFF.